A single sample gave rise to the 27 T cell receptor beta chains below, sequenced in a study of T cells after yellow fever vaccination. In TCRdb, the 5' RACE reads were re-called with MiXCR into one record per CDR3 protein. In the table there are some 560,000 distinct CDR3 sequences, less than 20% of which are singletons. This material consisted of PBMCs, taken about 5 days after the first yellow fever vaccination. All receptors derive from a man aged 18 to 29 who received the YFV17D yellow fever vaccine.

The V gene is TRBV7-2, the J gene TRBJ2-5; 7 bases align to TRBD1. Trimming cost V 5 bases and J 4 bases; bases outside gene matches: 7. CDR1 SGHTA and CDR2 FQGNSA come from the germline V gene. CDR3 length equals 14 residues. The CDR3 here is CASSRQGVVETQYF. As DNA, the CDR3 is TGTGCCAGCAGCCGACAGGGAGTCGTAGAGACCCAGTACTTC.

The rearrangement uses TRBV4-1 and TRBJ1-1; 9 nucleotides line up with TRBD1. This CDR3 is built from 15 residues. After removal of 4 bases from V and 3 bases from J, the junction contained 6 bases not matched to a gene. Germline V gives CDR1 MGHRA, CDR2 YSYEKL. The CDR3 nucleotides read TGCGCCAGCAGCCCCAGGACAGGGGTGGACACTGAAGCTTTCTTT. Translation: CASSPRTGVDTEAFF.

The table lists this clonotype with a few counts. The chain has TRBV29-1 and TRBJ1-4; D gene uncertain. CDR3 length equals 13 residues. CDR1 and CDR2 from the germline V gene are SQVTM and ANQGSEA. Trimming stripped 0 bases from V and 4 bases from J, with 6 bases between. The CDR3 bases are TGCAGCGTTGAAGATCCTAATAATGAAAAACTGTTTTTT. This sequence encodes CSVEDPNNEKLFF.

The chain combines TRBV20-1 with TRBJ1-2; 9 nucleotides align to TRBD1. Germline V gene sequence: CDR1 DFQATT, CDR2 SNEGSKA (reference sequence). Trimming at V came to 4 bases and at J to 6 bases, leaving 18 bases not matched to a gene. This CDR3 has 17 residues. CDR3 DNA: TGCAGTGCTAAACACCCCTACAGGGGGCAGAAGATGGATGGCTACACCTTC. Protein sequence: CSAKHPYRGQKMDGYTF.

V is TRBV5-1 and J is TRBJ2-5; D is undetermined. Per germline, CDR1 SGHRS and CDR2 YFSETQ. Between the trimmed V and J ends, which lost 6 bases and 5 bases, there was a span of 14 bases. There are 13 residues in the CDR3. CDR3 in DNA: TGCGCCAGCACCATCTCTAGTGGTGAGACCCAGTACTTC. Protein: CASTISSGETQYF.

This clonotype was observed a few times. The genes are TRBV4-3 and TRBJ1-6; D is undetermined. The CDR3 has 16 residues. CDR1 and CDR2 from the germline V gene are LGHNA and YSLEER. V was clipped by 6 bases and J by 7 bases, with 19 bases between them. CDR3 loop: CASSRAVGQINSPLHF. The CDR3 coding sequence is TGCGCCAGCAGTCGCGCCGTCGGGCAGATAAATTCACCCCTCCACTTT.

CDR3 in amino acids: CASSLASGVNYEQYV. The CDR3, as DNA: TGTGCCAGCAGCCTTGCGAGCGGGGTGAACTACGAGCAGTACGTC. This chain uses TRBV14 with TRBJ2-7; 7 bases agree with TRBD2. With 4 bases clipped from V and 3 bases from J, the junction kept 9 bases outside the gene matches. Per germline, CDR1 SGHDN and CDR2 FVKESK. The CDR3 has 15 amino acids.

J is TRBJ2-1 and V is TRBV7-9; D ambiguous. This CDR3 is 14 amino acids long. V lost 3 bases to trimming and J lost 6 bases, with 12 bases between them. In germline, CDR1 is SEHNR, CDR2 FQNEAQ (reference sequence). The CDR3, as DNA: TGTGCCAGCAGCTTTGGTTGGGGATCCAATGAGCAGTTCTTC. It is translated as CASSFGWGSNEQFF.

The rearrangement joins TRBV27 to TRBJ1-6; D gene unclear. This CDR3 contains 13 residues. Germline lookup yields CDR1 MNHEY and CDR2 SMNVEV (reference sequence). V was shortened by 4 bases and J by 8 bases, with 9 bases between the two germline ends. The chain's CDR3 is CASSWGGDSPLHF. The CDR3 DNA reads TGTGCCAGCAGTTGGGGTGGGGATTCACCCCTCCACTTT.

The chain links TRBV5-1 to TRBJ2-7; D remains unclear. The germline CDR1 and CDR2 sequences are SGHRS and YFSETQ. Trimming pared 2 bases from V and 1 base from J, leaving 10 bases between. The length of the CDR3 is 14 residues. The DNA for the CDR3 is TGCGCCAGCAGCTTCGCATACATTTCCTACGAGCAGTACTTC. Its protein is CASSFAYISYEQYF. Based on the CDR3 plus reference TRBV5-1 and TRBJ2-7, the full variable domain is KAGVTQTPRYLIKTRGQQVTLSCSPISGHRSVSWYQQTPGQGLQFLFEYFSETQRNKGNFPGRFSGRQFSNSRSEMNVSTLELGDSALYLCASSFAYISYEQYFGPGTRLTVT.

This chain connects TRBV19 to TRBJ2-4; 11 bases fit TRBD2. The CDR3 is 15 residues long. Germline CDR1 and CDR2: LNHDA and SQIVND (reference sequence). The trim removed 2 bases at V and 3 bases at J, leaving 0 bases unmatched. Here the CDR3 DNA reads TGTGCCAGTAGTATACTAGCGGGAGGCAAAAACATTCAGTACTTC. This encodes CASSILAGGKNIQYF.

The V call is TRBV5-5, the J call TRBJ2-2; possible D gene TRBD2, 5 bases. The ends were cut back, 1 base at V and 0 bases at J, with 16 bases in the middle. The germline CDR1 and CDR2 sequences are SGHKS and YYEKEE (reference sequence). CDR3 length equals 18 residues. DNA for the CDR3: TGTGCCAGCAGCTTGTATTCGATCGGACTCGCGAACACCGGGGAGCTGTTTTTT. Amino acid sequence: CASSLYSIGLANTGELFF. The full variable domain, with the rest looked up from reference TRBV5-5 and TRBJ2-2, is DAGVTQSPTHLIKTRGQQVTLRCSPISGHKSVSWYQQVLGQGPQFIFQYYEKEERGRGNFPDRFSARQFPNYSSELNVNALLLGDSALYLCASSLYSIGLANTGELFFGEGSRLTVL.

Many counts were recorded for this clonotype. The rearrangement uses TRBV6-2 or TRBV6-3 and TRBJ2-1; D is tentatively TRBD1 or TRBD2 (5 bases each). The V end lost 5 bases, the J end lost 2 bases, and 13 bases lay between the germline ends. In germline, CDR1 is MNHEY, CDR2 SVGEGT. The CDR3 spans 15 residues. The CDR3 loop reads CASSPWDVAYNEQFF. DNA for the CDR3: TGTGCCAGCAGTCCCTGGGACGTGGCCTACAATGAGCAGTTCTTC.

This clonotype was found a few times. The gene calls are TRBV2 and TRBJ1-5; no reliable D call. Trimming shortened V by 4 bases and J by 1 base, and 5 bases separated the two germline ends. Germline assignment: CDR1 SNHLY and CDR2 FYNNEI. The CDR3 has 13 amino acids. The CDR3 DNA follows: TGTGCCAGCAGTGGGCTCAGCAATCAGCCCCAGCATTTT. Protein product: CASSGLSNQPQHF.

There are a few counts of this clonotype. The chain links TRBV14 to TRBJ2-5; TRBD2 is a possible D gene (6 bases). The ends were cut back, 4 bases at V and 5 bases at J, with 14 bases in the middle. Germline V gene data show CDR1 as SGHDN and CDR2 as FVKESK. The CDR3 is made up of 14 amino acids. The CDR3 region is CASSLRAGKETQYF. CDR3 sequence (DNA): TGTGCCAGCAGCCTAAGGGCGGGGAAGGAGACCCAGTACTTC.

A few counts support this clonotype. This rearrangement joins TRBV4-1 to TRBJ1-6, with TRBD1 matching 7 bases. CDR1 MGHRA and CDR2 YSYEKL come from the germline V gene. This CDR3 has 16 residues. V was pared by 1 base and J by 6 bases, with 6 bases of the junction left unmatched. Here the CDR3 DNA reads TGCGCCAGCAGCCAAGGAGGCAGGGGGTCTAATTCACCCCTCCACTTT. This encodes CASSQGGRGSNSPLHF.

The V and J genes are TRBV10-3 and TRBJ2-3; D perhaps matches TRBD2 (5 bases). The CDR3 runs to 13 residues. CDR1 is ENHRY, CDR2 SYGVKD, per germline. Trimming removed 8 bases at V and 0 bases at J, with 9 bases between. The CDR3 DNA reads as TGTGCCATCCGACTACCTAGCACAGATACGCAGTATTTT. Encoded protein: CAIRLPSTDTQYF.

This clonotype was detected a few times. The chain couples TRBV20-1 to TRBJ2-7; 11 nucleotides align to TRBD2. Trimming removed 0 bases from V and 0 bases from J; junction bases left unmatched: 7. This CDR3 spans 17 amino acids. Germline V CDR1 and CDR2: DFQATT, SNEGSKA (reference sequence). For the CDR3, the DNA is TGCAGTGCTAGAGATCGGCGACTAGCGGGGAGCTCCTACGAGCAGTACGTC. Its protein is CSARDRRLAGSSYEQYV.

The gene calls are TRBV4-1 and TRBJ2-3, with TRBD2 matching over 7 bases. V lost 0 bases, J lost 5 bases, and 14 bases stayed unmatched. The CDR3 is 18 residues long. Germline-derived CDR1 and CDR2 are MGHRA and YSYEKL. CDR3 coding DNA: TGCGCCAGCAGCCAAGAGGAAATCTTAGCGGGCCCCAGAGATACGCAGTATTTT. This encodes CASSQEEILAGPRDTQYF.

This clonotype was observed a few times. The chain is built from TRBV30 and TRBJ1-1; tentatively, D is TRBD1 (5 bases). Germline CDR1 is GTSNPN and CDR2 is SVGIG (reference sequence). The CDR3 covers 17 residues. V lost 2 bases, J lost 0 bases, and 19 bases lay in between. The CDR3 loop reads CAWSQGRRLGMNTEAFF. The CDR3 coding sequence is TGTGCCTGGAGTCAGGGAAGGAGGCTCGGGATGAACACTGAAGCTTTCTTT.

A few counts support this clonotype. This chain links TRBV12-3 or TRBV12-4 with TRBJ1-6, with 7 nucleotides matching TRBD1. Trimming cost V 4 bases and J 9 bases; bases outside gene matches: 6. The length of the CDR3 is 14 residues. The CDR3 bases are TGTGCCAGCAGTTCGAGACAGGGCCGTTCACCCCTCCACTTT. It yields the protein CASSSRQGRSPLHF.

This clonotype was found a few times. The chain is built from TRBV20-1 and TRBJ2-3; 9 bases align to TRBD2. V shed 4 bases, J shed 3 bases, and the junction held 5 bases outside the gene matches. The V gene's germline CDR1 is DFQATT and CDR2 SNEGSKA (reference sequence). This CDR3 is 14 amino acids long. CDR3 sequence: CSAKAGGGTDTQYF. The CDR3 DNA reads TGCAGTGCTAAGGCGGGGGGGGGTACAGATACGCAGTATTTT.

This clonotype appeared a few times. The rearrangement links TRBV3-1 to TRBJ1-6; 8 nucleotides match TRBD1. Germline CDR1 and CDR2: LGHDT and YNNKEL (reference sequence). Trimming cost V 4 bases and J 7 bases; bases outside gene matches: 6. This CDR3 is built from 15 residues. The chain's CDR3 is CASSPTTGGNSPLHF. CDR3 bases: TGTGCCAGCAGCCCAACTACAGGGGGGAATTCACCCCTCCACTTT. The whole variable domain, filled in from reference TRBV3-1 and TRBJ1-6, reads DTAVSQTPKYLVTQMGNDKSIKCEQNLGHDTMYWYKQDSKKFLKIMFSYNNKELIINETVPNRFSPKSPDKAHLNLHINSLELGDSAVYFCASSPTTGGNSPLHFGNGTRLTVT.

This chain links TRBV6-5 with TRBJ2-5; D gene ambiguous. Trimming removed 5 bases at V and 3 bases at J, with 10 bases between. The germline gives CDR1 MNHEY, CDR2 SVGAGI. The CDR3 is 13 residues long. CDR3 DNA: TGTGCCAGCAGTAATTCGCCCGAAGAGACCCAGTACTTC. Protein: CASSNSPEETQYF.

This clonotype was seen a few times. The chain is built from TRBV7-2 and TRBJ2-3; the D gene is possibly TRBD2 (7 bases). The germline gives CDR1 SGHTA, CDR2 FQGNSA. CDR3 length: 16 amino acids. Between the trimmed V and J ends, which lost 8 bases and 0 bases, there was a span of 18 bases. As DNA, the CDR3 is TGTGCCAGCGGTCGGGGGAGGGGGACCAGCACAGATACGCAGTATTTT. Its translation: CASGRGRGTSTDTQYF. Complete variable domain (other parts from reference TRBV7-2 and TRBJ2-3): GAGVSQSPSNKVTEKGKDVELRCDPISGHTALYWYRQSLGQGLEFLIYFQGNSAPDKSGLPSDRFSAERTGGSVSTLTIQRTQQEDSAVYLCASGRGRGTSTDTQYFGPGTRLTVL.

This clonotype was observed a handful of times. V usage is TRBV5-5 and J usage is TRBJ1-1; D is unresolved. V was trimmed by 2 bases and J by 4 bases, leaving 9 bases between them. Germline assignment: CDR1 SGHKS and CDR2 YYEKEE (reference sequence). This CDR3 is built from 13 residues. The DNA for the CDR3 is TGTGCCAGCAGCTTAGCTGACTCCACTGAAGCTTTCTTT. This gives the protein CASSLADSTEAFF.

The chain carries TRBV7-6 and TRBJ2-5; 7 nucleotides align to TRBD2. From germline, CDR1 is SGHVS and CDR2 FNYEAQ. The J segment lost 4 bases and the V segment lost 8 bases, leaving 7 bases of the junction unmatched. The CDR3 totals 13 residues. The CDR3 is CASGAIAGETQYF. CDR3 coding DNA: TGTGCCAGCGGGGCGATAGCGGGAGAGACCCAGTACTTC. Together with reference TRBV7-6 and TRBJ2-5, the CDR3 gives the full variable domain: GAGVSQSPRYKVTKRGQDVALRCDPISGHVSLYWYRQALGQGPEFLTYFNYEAQQDKSGLPNDRFSAERPEGSISTLTIQRTEQRDSAMYRCASGAIAGETQYFGPGTRLLVL.